The clone carrying this T cell receptor (beta chain) was detected ten times or more. With 5 bases removed from V and 2 bases from J, the gap between germline ends came to 13 bases. CDR3 length: 14 residues. Looked up from germline, CDR1 is SEHNR and CDR2 is FQNEAQ (reference sequence). TCRdb used MiXCR to reprocess the RT-PCR reads, holding one entry per CDR3 protein. Found here are about 680,000 distinct CDR3 sequences, approximately 15% of them singletons; the top ten hold 3% to 4.5%. J is TRBJ2-7 and V is TRBV7-9; D unresolved. The specimen was memory CD4+ T cells from blood. This TCR derives from a female donor in good health, serving as a healthy control. In DNA form, the CDR3 reads TGTGCCAGCAGCCCGCAGGTTGCCACCTACGAGCAGTACTTC. It specifies CASSPQVATYEQYF.